This T cell receptor beta chain was sequenced during a study of blood T cells in healthy people across ages. There are a few counts of this clonotype. CDR3 length equals 17 residues. CDR1 SGDLS and CDR2 YYNGEE come from the germline V gene. With V trimmed by 4 bases and J by 8 bases, 16 bases remained unmatched. The second PCR ran roughly 7 to 11 cycles with a sample-barcoded 5' primer and J-beta primers. Via MiXCR, TCRdb re-called the 5' RACE reads, giving one row per CDR3 protein. The top ten clones hold approximately 10% of a sample with about 1.6 million distinct CDR3 sequences, almost 35% of them seen once.

This sequence was found in a woman under 40 in good health. The chain is built from TRBV9 and TRBJ2-1, with 9 nucleotides matching TRBD2. The sequenced sample was blood. DNA for the CDR3: TGTGCCAGCAGCCCACCCCAGGGGCGGGGGGGTTCCTATGAGCAGTTCTTC. It specifies CASSPPQGRGGSYEQFF.